Sequencing of this T cell receptor beta chain was carried out in a study of graft-versus-host responses after intestinal transplantation. Looking at the study overall: All recipients were given anti-thymocyte globulin induction, and tacrolimus and steroids were then administered for around three years.

Comment on this clone: The antigen remains unidentified.

TCRdb keeps only in-frame clones here, not all; method: immunoSEQ multiplex PCR. Of 130,000 to 150,000 clones in the sample, about 90% were seen once. Points from the study as a whole: Ileal or blood samples showed some GvH clones first, and such clones were also found in recipient marrow. Subjects displaying graft-donor T cell macrochimerism possessed elevated graft-versus-host to host-versus-graft clonal ratios inside allografts.

The CDR3 loop spans 15 amino acids. Trimming cost V 9 bases and J 1 base, with 19 bases left between them. Germline assignment: CDR1 LNHDA and CDR2 SQIVND (reference sequence). Material: unstimulated CD4+ T cells sorted from spleen or lymph node cells, obtained before intestinal transplant. This clonotype originated in a human donor who received an intestinal transplant. The chain carries TRBV19 and TRBJ2-7; the D is unclear. The CDR3 reads CASKKGLGSSYEQYF. CDR3 in DNA: TGTGCCAGCAAGAAAGGGCTGGGGTCGTCCTACGAGCAGTACTTC.